This is a list of T cell receptor beta chains from one sample in a study of T cell responses to AZD1222 COVID-19 vaccine. Repertoires were generated with immunoSEQ multiplex PCR, while TCRdb's copy carries only in-frame clones and drops some. The data show some 94,000 clones, with approximately 90% seen just once and roughly 13% held by the top ten. The sample here was peripheral blood, taken on day 0 of AZD1222 vaccination. Every receptor here comes from an adult in good health. CDR3s include the opening cysteine and the closing phenylalanine or tryptophan. D genes are given only for firm matches. Not every row has a clone size; where given, it reads once, few, many or a size class.

clone_size,j_call,d_call,cdr3_length,v_call,cdr3_aa,cdr3_nt
.,TRBJ1-2,.,15,TRBV2,CASSEGQELNYGYTF,TGTGCCAGCAGTGAAGGACAGGAGTTAAACTATGGCTACACCTTC
.,TRBJ2-3,TRBD2,16,TRBV19,CASSRGAAGVRDTQYF,TGTGCCAGTAGTCGGGGAGCAGCGGGAGTCAGGGATACGCAGTATTTT
.,TRBJ2-3,TRBD2,19,TRBV4-2,CASSQDRVNGRAVADTQYF,TGTGCCAGCAGCCAAGATAGGGTCAACGGGAGGGCCGTGGCAGATACGCAGTATTTT
.,TRBJ1-2,.,12,TRBV2,CASGVYGAGYTF,TGTGCCAGCGGCGTTTACGGGGCCGGCTACACCTTC
.,TRBJ2-1,TRBD1,16,TRBV27,CATLPYTGTGSYEQFF,TGTGCCACCTTGCCCTACACCGGGACAGGGAGCTATGAGCAGTTCTTC
.,TRBJ1-1,TRBD1,14,TRBV10-3,CAISRGQGETEAFF,TGTGCCATCAGCCGAGGACAGGGTGAGACTGAAGCTTTCTTT
.,TRBJ1-1,TRBD1,17,TRBV30,CAWSPTRGTPSNTEAFF,TGTGCCTGGAGCCCTACCAGGGGGACACCAAGTAACACTGAAGCTTTCTTT
.,TRBJ2-2,TRBD2,16,TRBV11-3,CASSLDLAGGTGELFF,TGTGCCAGCAGCTTAGATCTAGCGGGAGGCACCGGGGAGCTGTTTTTT
once,TRBJ2-3,.,14,TRBV28,CASSTFTVLGTQYF,TGTGCCAGCAGTACCTTTACGGTGCTTGGTACGCAGTATTTT
once,TRBJ1-5,.,15,TRBV5-6,CASSLVGASNQPQHF,TGTGCCAGCAGCTTGGTAGGGGCTAGCAATCAGCCCCAGCATTTT
.,TRBJ2-7,.,15,TRBV3-1/TRBV3-2,CASSRARTGTYEQYF,TGTGCCAGCAGCCGAGCACGGACGGGTACCTACGAGCAGTACTTC
few,TRBJ2-2,TRBD1,15,TRBV18,CASSPDRGITGELFF,TGTGCCAGCTCCCCGGACAGGGGCATCACCGGGGAGCTGTTTTTT
.,TRBJ1-5,.,17,TRBV19,CASSIRSPSGSNQPQHF,TGTGCCAGTAGTATCCGGAGCCCGTCCGGGAGCAATCAGCCCCAGCATTTT
.,TRBJ1-5,.,13,TRBV29-1,CSVEQGANQPQHF,TGCAGCGTAGAACAGGGCGCCAATCAGCCCCAGCATTTT
.,TRBJ1-5,.,14,TRBV6-1,CASSERGGGQPQHF,TGTGCCAGCAGTGAAAGAGGCGGGGGTCAGCCCCAGCATTTT